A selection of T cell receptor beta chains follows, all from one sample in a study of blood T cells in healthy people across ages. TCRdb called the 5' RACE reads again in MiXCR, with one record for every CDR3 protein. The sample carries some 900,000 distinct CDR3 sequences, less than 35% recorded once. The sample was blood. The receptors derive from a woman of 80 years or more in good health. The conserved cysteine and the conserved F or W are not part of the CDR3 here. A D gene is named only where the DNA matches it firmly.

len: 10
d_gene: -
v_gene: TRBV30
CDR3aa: AWSWSDYGYT

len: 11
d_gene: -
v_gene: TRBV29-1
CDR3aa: SVEFAITDTQY

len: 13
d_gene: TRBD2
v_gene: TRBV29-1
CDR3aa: SGTKSGGLTNGQF

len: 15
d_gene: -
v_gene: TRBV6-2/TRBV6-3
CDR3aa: ASSFKHRVANTGELF

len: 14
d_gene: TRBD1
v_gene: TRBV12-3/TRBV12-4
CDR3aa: ASSSGTGVITDMQY

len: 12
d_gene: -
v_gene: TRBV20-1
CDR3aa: SARKGGGTDTQY

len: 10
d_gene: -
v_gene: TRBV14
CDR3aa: ASSRDRTTRY

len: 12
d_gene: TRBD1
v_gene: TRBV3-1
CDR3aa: ASSPQGAGTEAF

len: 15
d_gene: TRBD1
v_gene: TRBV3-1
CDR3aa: ASSYNRGQGAKNIQY

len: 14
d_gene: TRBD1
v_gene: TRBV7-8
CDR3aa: ASSPNRQGLNTEAF

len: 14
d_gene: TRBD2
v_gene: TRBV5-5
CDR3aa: ASSAEGTSRNMGGF

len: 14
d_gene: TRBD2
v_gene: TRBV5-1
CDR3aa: ASSLTSGAAGETQY

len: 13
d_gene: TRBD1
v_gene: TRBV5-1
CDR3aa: ASNRQTGLNTEAF

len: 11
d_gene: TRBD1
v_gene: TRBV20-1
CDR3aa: SATTGVNTEAF

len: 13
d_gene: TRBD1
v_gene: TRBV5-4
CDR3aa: ASSNSGTGNYGYT

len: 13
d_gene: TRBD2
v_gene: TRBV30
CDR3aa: ACRILAGSYNEQF

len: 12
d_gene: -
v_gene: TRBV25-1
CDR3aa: ASSTDATNEKLF

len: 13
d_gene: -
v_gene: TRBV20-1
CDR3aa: SASPQAYNYNEQF

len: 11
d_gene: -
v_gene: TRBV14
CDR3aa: ASSQEIAPKQF

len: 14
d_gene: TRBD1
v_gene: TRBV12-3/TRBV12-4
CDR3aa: ASLGPPGTATYGYT

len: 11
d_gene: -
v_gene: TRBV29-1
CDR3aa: SVATGRNEKLF

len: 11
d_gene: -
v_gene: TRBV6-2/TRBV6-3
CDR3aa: ASSYWRGREQY

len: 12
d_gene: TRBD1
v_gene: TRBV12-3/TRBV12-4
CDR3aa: ASNDRGSYNEQF

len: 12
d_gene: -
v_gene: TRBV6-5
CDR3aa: ASGATSENYGYT

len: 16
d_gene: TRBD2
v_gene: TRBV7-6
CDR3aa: AGSLVITSGGSTDTQY

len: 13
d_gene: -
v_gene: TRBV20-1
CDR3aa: SARDFRGYTDTQY

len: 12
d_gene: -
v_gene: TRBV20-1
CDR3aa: SARVGSLNTEAF

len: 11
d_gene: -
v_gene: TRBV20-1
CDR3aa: SASLSGEDTQY

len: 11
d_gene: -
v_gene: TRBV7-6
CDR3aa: ASSLKRGTEAF

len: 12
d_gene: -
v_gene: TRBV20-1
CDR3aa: SAPEWREKGTQY

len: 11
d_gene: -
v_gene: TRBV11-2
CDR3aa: ASTGPGGNEQF